One TCR beta chain is described in this entry. Its antigen target is currently unknown. No base qualities exist here, and no much larger clone lies one base off it. This sample is drawn from a study of blood T cell repertoires in COVID-19 (dated by TCRdb to the early 2020s). Describing the broader study: Collaborator samples came from the United States, Italy and Spain and covered acute and convalescent phases of COVID-19. The material from the prospective study consisted of cDNA or gDNA derived from T cells, B-cell-depleted T cells, or PBMCs. Deeply sampled blood TCRbeta repertoires from subjects exposed to, actively infected with, or recovered from COVID-19 were included in the dataset. A freely available public database, intended as a resource for researchers studying the immune response to SARS-CoV-2, is where the repertoires were released. The samples were drawn from two sources: the first 160 participants of the ongoing ImmuneRACE study, and over 950 subjects contributed by 6 global collaborators. The sample metadata nearly always contained a de-identified subject ID, COVID-19 status, age in years and sex. Where HLA class I and class II types were available, the types were taken from metadata supplied by the sample provider, not from assay-based typing. On the study overall, not on this receptor specifically: Clinical and demographic metadata were provided uncurated, with the amount varying by source and participant.

A second Seattle source provided samples from volunteer blood donors who had recovered from COVID-19. Whole blood was collected in K2EDTA tubes by collaborating institutions according to the institutions' own protocols. Collaborator samples were shipped for TCRbeta analysis as frozen whole blood, isolated PBMCs, or DNA extracted from either sample type. TCRbeta CDR3 regions were amplified from genomic DNA by means of the immunoSEQ Assay, a bias-controlled multiplex PCR. Processing in the source paper ran as follows. Nucleated cell counts per sample were estimated from amplification of reference gene primers within the assay. Sequence reads were collapsed and filtered to measure the absolute abundance of every unique TCRbeta CDR3 rearrangement. For each sample, productive Simpson clonality was calculated as the square root of Simpson's diversity index across productive rearrangements. The source is immuneACCESS, and TCRdb retained only in-frame sequences with V and J called. Part of the clones is not carried over; for the studies checked, unresolved V genes explain less than half of this, and the remainder is unexplained. Clone size and the V and J calls come from that table; the DNA yielded D and trimming. This sample has 100,000 to 150,000 clones in its table, and about 86% of those were observed once. The ten most abundant clones make up about 8% of the sample.

V gives up 3 bases and J gives up 6 bases, and the segment between their germline ends measures 11 bases. CDR1 and CDR2, looked up from the germline V gene, are MNHEY and SVGAGI. The CDR3 starts with the cysteine, ends with the phenylalanine, and has 13 residues. The CDR3 DNA has 39 bases and is translated from base 1. This TCR was recovered from a man between 65 and 85 years old who had recovered from COVID-19. The sequenced sample consisted of peripheral blood. The chain employs TRBV6-5 and TRBJ1-1; TRBD1 could be the D gene, as 5 bases match. The CDR3 reads as follows: CASSYGGDSEAFF. The DNA reads as follows: TGTGCCAGCAGTTATGGTGGGGACTCTGAAGCTTTCTTT.